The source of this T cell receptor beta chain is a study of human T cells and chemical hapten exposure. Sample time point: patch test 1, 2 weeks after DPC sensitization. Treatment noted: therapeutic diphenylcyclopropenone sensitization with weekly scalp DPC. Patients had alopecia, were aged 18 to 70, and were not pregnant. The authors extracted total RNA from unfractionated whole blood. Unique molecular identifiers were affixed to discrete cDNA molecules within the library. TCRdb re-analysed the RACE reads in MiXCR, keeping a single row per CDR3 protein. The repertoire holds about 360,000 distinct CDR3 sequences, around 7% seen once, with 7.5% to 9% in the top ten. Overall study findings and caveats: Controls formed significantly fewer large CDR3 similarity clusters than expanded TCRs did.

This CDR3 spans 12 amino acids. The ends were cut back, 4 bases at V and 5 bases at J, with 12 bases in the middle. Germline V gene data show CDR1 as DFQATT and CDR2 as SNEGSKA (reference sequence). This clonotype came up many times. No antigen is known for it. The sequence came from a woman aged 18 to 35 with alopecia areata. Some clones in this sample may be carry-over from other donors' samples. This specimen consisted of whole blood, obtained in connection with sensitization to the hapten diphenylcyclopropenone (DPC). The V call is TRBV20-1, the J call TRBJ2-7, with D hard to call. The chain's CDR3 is CSAKVRLDEQYF. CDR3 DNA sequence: TGCAGTGCTAAAGTCAGATTAGACGAGCAGTACTTC.